The 23 T cell receptor beta chains in this list originate from one sample, sequenced in a study of cytomegalovirus exposure and HLA in healthy donors. The PCR was carried out with 60 Vbeta primers and 13 Jbeta primers. Using immunoSEQ multiplex PCR, the repertoire was profiled, and TCRdb retains in-frame clones only, with some absent. The sample records around 120,000 clones, over 65% being singletons. The sequenced sample was PBMCs. These receptors were obtained from a middle-aged woman in good health and CMV-seropositive.

The chain carries TRBV30 and TRBJ1-1; TRBD1 might be the D (5 bases). CDR1 and CDR2 from the germline V gene are GTSNPN and SVGIG (reference sequence). The CDR3 runs to 14 residues. V lost 3 bases and J lost 2, with 13 bases in between. In nucleotides, the CDR3 is TGTGCCTGGAGCCCGGGGGGATCCAACACTGAAGCTTTCTTT. Its protein is CAWSPGGSNTEAFF. Filled out from reference TRBV30 and TRBJ1-1, the complete variable domain reads SQTIHQWPATLVQPVGSPLSLECTVEGTSNPNLYWYRQAAGRGLQLLFYSVGIGQISSEVPQNLSASRPQDRQFILSSKKLLLSDSGFYLCAWSPGGSNTEAFFGQGTRLTVV.

This clone was detected once. The sample contains more than one DNA sequence encoding this CDR3. The chain has TRBV7-9 and TRBJ2-3, with D perhaps TRBD2 (6 bases). The CDR3 extends over 15 amino acids. With 5 bases removed from V and 1 base from J, the gap between germline ends came to 13 bases. The V gene's germline CDR1 is SEHNR and CDR2 FQNEAQ (reference sequence). This chain's CDR3 is CASSPPGLGTDTQYF. The CDR3 nucleotides are TGTGCCAGCAGCCCCCCGGGACTGGGCACAGATACGCAGTATTTT.

This chain joins TRBV19 and TRBJ1-2, with D hard to call. The germline V gene encodes CDR1 LNHDA and CDR2 SQIVND (reference sequence). There are 13 residues in the CDR3. V lost 10 bases and J 5 bases, leaving 17 bases between the germline ends. CDR3 DNA sequence: TGTGCCACCCGACGGCGGCAGAATTATGGCTACACCTTC. It codes for CATRRRQNYGYTF.

The chain links TRBV19 to TRBJ2-3, with D hard to call. Germline V gene lookup returns CDR1 LNHDA and CDR2 SQIVND (reference sequence). The CDR3 has 13 residues. Trimming took 2 bases from V and 6 from J, leaving 9 bases between them. CDR3 amino acids: CASSISRSDTQYF. The CDR3 DNA reads as TGTGCCAGTAGTATAAGTCGGTCGGATACGCAGTATTTT.

The genes are TRBV27 and TRBJ2-7; 8 nucleotides match TRBD1. The CDR3 runs 15 residues. Germline-derived CDR1 and CDR2 are MNHEY and SMNVEV (reference sequence). The ends lost 6 bases at V and 3 bases at J; junction bases unmatched: 10. The CDR3 loop reads CASSRNSGTGYEQYF. DNA of the CDR3: TGTGCCAGCAGCCGCAACTCCGGGACAGGCTACGAGCAGTACTTC.

There are a few counts of this clone. This chain links TRBV7-3 with TRBJ1-1; D is ambiguous. There are 13 residues in the CDR3. V was trimmed by 3 bases and J by 5 bases, leaving 10 bases between them. CDR1 is SGHTA and CDR2 is FQGTGA in the germline V gene. The CDR3 region is CASSLARKTEAFF. The CDR3 bases are TGTGCCAGCAGCTTGGCCAGGAAGACTGAAGCTTTCTTT.

This clone was observed a few times. The V call is TRBV6-5, the J call TRBJ2-5, with TRBD1 identical over 9 bases. The trim removed 4 bases at V and 14 bases at J, leaving 14 bases unmatched. The CDR3 length is 14 residues. CDR1 and CDR2 from the germline V gene are MNHEY and SVGAGI. The CDR3 sequence: CASSLGQGQSGNYF. The CDR3 DNA reads TGTGCCAGCAGTTTGGGACAGGGCCAAAGTGGAAATTACTTC.

The chain joins TRBV18 to TRBJ1-4, with D possibly TRBD1 on 5 matching bases. The V and J ends lost 5 bases and 2 bases respectively, with 15 bases between them. This CDR3 contains 16 residues. Looked up from germline, CDR1 is KGHSH and CDR2 is LQKENI. The CDR3 protein is CASSTGRGSTNEKLFF. The DNA for the CDR3 is TGTGCCAGCTCAACGGGGAGGGGATCTACTAATGAAAAACTGTTTTTT.

The chain recombines TRBV6-1 with TRBJ2-5, with 7 bases that match TRBD2. Matching the DNA end better, TRBJ2-7 makes the J call doubtful. The germline V gene encodes CDR1 MNHNS and CDR2 SASEGT. This CDR3 contains 17 residues. CDR3 sequence (DNA): TGTGCCAGCAGTGGGACGGTGCGGCTAGCGGCGGCCTACGAGCAGTACTTC. Translation: CASSGTVRLAAAYEQYF.

This clone appeared a few times. V and J are TRBV30 and TRBJ1-1; D perhaps matches TRBD1 (6 bases). In germline, CDR1 is GTSNPN, CDR2 SVGIG (reference sequence). CDR3 length equals 12 residues. The V end was cut by 2 bases, the J end by 7 bases, with 11 bases between. This CDR3 is CAWSFRGVEAFF. CDR3 nucleotide sequence: TGTGCCTGGAGTTTCAGGGGAGTTGAAGCTTTCTTT.

The chain carries TRBV7-2 and TRBJ2-3; 9 nucleotides agree with TRBD2. The CDR3 runs 15 residues. CDR1 is SGHTA, CDR2 FQGNSA, per germline. Trimming removed 4 bases from V and 9 bases from J; junction bases left unmatched: 11. CDR3: CASSSSLAGVQTQYF. DNA for the CDR3: TGTGCCAGCAGCTCTTCCTTAGCGGGAGTACAGACGCAGTATTTT.

V is TRBV10-2 and J is TRBJ2-7, with D possibly matching TRBD1 (7 bases). V was cut by 7 bases and J by 4 bases, with 11 bases left in between. The germline CDR1 and CDR2 sequences are WSHSY and SAAADI. The CDR3 spans 12 residues. Here the CDR3 DNA reads TGCGCCAGCATGGCAGGGGGGTACGAGCAGTACTTC. This codes for CASMAGGYEQYF.

The genes are TRBV30 and TRBJ1-2, with 10 nucleotides matching TRBD1. The junction had 14 bases not matched to a gene; V was cut back by 1 base and J by 3 bases. CDR3 length: 18 amino acids. Germline values: CDR1 GTSNPN, CDR2 SVGIG (reference sequence). The CDR3 bases are TGTGCCTGGAGTGATCCTCCCGACAGGGGGCTTTATTACTATGGCTACACCTTC. This translates into CAWSDPPDRGLYYYGYTF.

The chain recombines TRBV5-1 with TRBJ2-5, with 13 bases identical to TRBD2. This CDR3 contains 18 residues. After removal of 0 bases from V and 5 bases from J, the junction contained 10 bases not matched to a gene. The germline V gene encodes CDR1 SGHRS and CDR2 YFSETQ. CDR3 loop: CASSLGLAGGSGVETQYF. The CDR3 DNA reads TGCGCCAGCAGCTTGGGACTAGCGGGAGGAAGTGGTGTGGAGACCCAGTACTTC.

The chain recombines TRBV4-1 with TRBJ1-4; maybe TRBD1 (5 bases). The CDR3 runs 16 residues. Germline CDR1 reads MGHRA; CDR2 reads YSYEKL. V was trimmed by 0 bases and J by 4 bases, leaving 12 bases between them. CDR3 nucleotides: TGCGCCAGCAGCCAAGATAGGGTCCAGGGTAATGAAAAACTGTTTTTT. This codes for CASSQDRVQGNEKLFF.

The V call is TRBV30, the J call TRBJ1-2, with D possibly matching TRBD1 (5 bases). This CDR3 has 16 residues. V was shortened by 0 bases and J by 7 bases, with 21 bases between the two germline ends. Germline V gives CDR1 GTSNPN, CDR2 SVGIG (reference sequence). The CDR3 DNA reads TGTGCCTGGAGTGTAGGTTGGGGCCTAAACGTACTTGGCTACACCTTC. The encoded protein is CAWSVGWGLNVLGYTF. Drawing the rest from reference TRBV30 and TRBJ1-2, the complete variable domain is SQTIHQWPATLVQPVGSPLSLECTVEGTSNPNLYWYRQAAGRGLQLLFYSVGIGQISSEVPQNLSASRPQDRQFILSSKKLLLSDSGFYLCAWSVGWGLNVLGYTFGSGTRLTVV.

CDR3 bases: TGTGCCAGCAGCTTTTCCGGTACAGATACGCAGTATTTT. Protein: CASSFSGTDTQYF. The chain has TRBV5-8 and TRBJ2-3; D not resolved. There are 13 residues in the CDR3. Per the germline V gene, CDR1 is SGHTS and CDR2 is YDEGEE. With 2 bases removed from V and 3 bases from J, the gap between germline ends came to 7 bases.

V gene TRBV9 combines with J gene TRBJ2-1; D ambiguous. This CDR3 comprises 12 residues. V was clipped by 2 bases and J by 3 bases, with 3 bases between them. CDR1 is SGDLS, CDR2 YYNGEE, per germline. Here the CDR3 DNA reads TGTGCCAGCAGCGTTAACTACAATGAGCAGTTCTTC. This codes for CASSVNYNEQFF.

The chain links TRBV6-1 to TRBJ1-1; D is unresolved. Per germline, CDR1 MNHNS and CDR2 SASEGT. The ends were cut back, 5 bases at V and 1 base at J, with 11 bases in the middle. The CDR3 covers 14 residues. CDR3 DNA: TGTGCCAGCAGTATCACACGATCGAACACTGAAGCTTTCTTT. Protein product: CASSITRSNTEAFF.

A few counts support this clone. The chain combines TRBV4-2 with TRBJ2-1, with D unclear. The length of the CDR3 is 11 residues. The V end lost 3 bases, the J end lost 7 bases, and 4 bases lay between the germline ends. Germline values: CDR1 LGHNA, CDR2 YNFKEQ. This chain's CDR3 is CASSHLNEQFF. Written as DNA, the CDR3 is TGTGCCAGCAGCCACCTTAATGAGCAGTTCTTC.

The chain joins TRBV27 to TRBJ2-7; the D gene is possibly TRBD2 (6 bases). CDR3 size: 15 residues. Germline V gene data show CDR1 as MNHEY and CDR2 as SMNVEV (reference sequence). Trimming shortened V by 2 bases and J by 1 base, and 12 bases separated the two germline ends. CDR3 sequence: CASSLRGSGSYEQYF. The DNA of the CDR3 is TGTGCCAGCAGTTTAAGGGGCAGCGGGTCCTACGAGCAGTACTTC.

The rearrangement uses TRBV2 and TRBJ2-7; 7 positions agree with TRBD2. Trimming cost V 2 bases and J 3 bases; bases outside gene matches: 4. Germline CDR1 SNHLY, CDR2 FYNNEI. The CDR3 totals 14 residues. The CDR3 loop is CASSETGGGYEQYF. DNA for the CDR3: TGTGCCAGCAGTGAAACGGGAGGTGGCTACGAGCAGTACTTC.

The chain links TRBV30 to TRBJ1-2, with 8 positions matching TRBD1. The CDR3 loop spans 15 amino acids. V lost 3 bases to trimming and J lost 9 bases; unmatched junction nucleotides: 15. The V gene's germline CDR1 is GTSNPN and CDR2 SVGIG (reference sequence). In nucleotides, the CDR3 is TGTGCCTGGAGACCAGGACCGGGACAGGTCGGTAGCTACACCTTC. Translating gives CAWRPGPGQVGSYTF.